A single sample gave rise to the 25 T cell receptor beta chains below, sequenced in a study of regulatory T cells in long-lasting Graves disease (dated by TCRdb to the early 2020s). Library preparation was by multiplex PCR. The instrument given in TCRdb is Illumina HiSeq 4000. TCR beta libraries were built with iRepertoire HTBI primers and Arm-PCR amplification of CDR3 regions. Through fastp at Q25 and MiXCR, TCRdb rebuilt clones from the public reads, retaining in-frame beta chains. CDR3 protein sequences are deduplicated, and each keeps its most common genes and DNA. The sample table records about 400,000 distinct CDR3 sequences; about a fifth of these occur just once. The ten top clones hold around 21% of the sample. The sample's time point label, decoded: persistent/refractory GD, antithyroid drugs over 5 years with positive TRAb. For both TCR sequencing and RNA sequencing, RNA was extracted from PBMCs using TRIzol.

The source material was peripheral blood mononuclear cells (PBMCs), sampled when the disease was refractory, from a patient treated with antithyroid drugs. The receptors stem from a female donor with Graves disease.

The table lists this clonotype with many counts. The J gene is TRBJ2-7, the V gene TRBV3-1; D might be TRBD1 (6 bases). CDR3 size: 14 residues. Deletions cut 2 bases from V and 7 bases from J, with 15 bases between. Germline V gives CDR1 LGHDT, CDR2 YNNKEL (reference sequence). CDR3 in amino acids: CASSQRDRPGEQYF. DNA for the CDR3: TGTGCCAGCAGCCAACGCGACAGGCCGGGGGAGCAGTACTTC.

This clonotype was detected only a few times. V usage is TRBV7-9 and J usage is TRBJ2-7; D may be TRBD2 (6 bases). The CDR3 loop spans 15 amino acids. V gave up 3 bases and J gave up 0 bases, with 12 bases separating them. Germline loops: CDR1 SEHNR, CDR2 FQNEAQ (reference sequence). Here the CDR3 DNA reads TGTGCCAGCAGCTTCGGGGTCGGGAGCTCCTACGAGCAGTACTTC. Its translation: CASSFGVGSSYEQYF.

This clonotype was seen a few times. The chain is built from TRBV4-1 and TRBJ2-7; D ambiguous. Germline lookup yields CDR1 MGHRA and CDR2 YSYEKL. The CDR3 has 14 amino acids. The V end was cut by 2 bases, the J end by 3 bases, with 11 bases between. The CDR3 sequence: CASSQLALGYEQYF. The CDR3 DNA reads TGCGCCAGCAGCCAACTGGCCCTTGGCTACGAGCAGTACTTC.

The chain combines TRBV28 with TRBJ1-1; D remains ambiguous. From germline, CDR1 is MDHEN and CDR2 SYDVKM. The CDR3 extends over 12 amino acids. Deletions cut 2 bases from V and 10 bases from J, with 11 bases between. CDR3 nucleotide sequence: TGTGCCAGCAGTTTAGGATTTCCGGGAGCTTTCTTT. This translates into CASSLGFPGAFF.

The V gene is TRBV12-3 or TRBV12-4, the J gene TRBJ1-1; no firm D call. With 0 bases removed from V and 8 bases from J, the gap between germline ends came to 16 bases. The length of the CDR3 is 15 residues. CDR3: CASSLATGTPSEAFF. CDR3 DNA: TGTGCCAGCAGTTTAGCAACGGGTACCCCCTCCGAAGCTTTCTTT.

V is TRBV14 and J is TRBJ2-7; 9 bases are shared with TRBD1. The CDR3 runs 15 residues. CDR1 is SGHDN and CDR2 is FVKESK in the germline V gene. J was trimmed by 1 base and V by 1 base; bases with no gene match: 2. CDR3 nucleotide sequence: TGTGCCAGCAGCCAAGTCGGGACAGGGTCCTACGAGCAGTACTTC. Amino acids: CASSQVGTGSYEQYF.

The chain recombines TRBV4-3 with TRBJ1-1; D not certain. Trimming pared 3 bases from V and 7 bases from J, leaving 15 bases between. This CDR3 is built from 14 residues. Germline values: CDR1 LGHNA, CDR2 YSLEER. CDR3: CASSQTFEGDEAFF. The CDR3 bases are TGCGCCAGCAGCCAGACTTTCGAGGGCGATGAAGCTTTCTTT.

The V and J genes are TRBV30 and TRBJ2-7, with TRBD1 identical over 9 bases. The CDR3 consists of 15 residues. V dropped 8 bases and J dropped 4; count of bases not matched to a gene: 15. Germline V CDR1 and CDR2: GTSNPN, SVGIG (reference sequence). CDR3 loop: CARGRRTGVLYEQYF. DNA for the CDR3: TGTGCCCGGGGACGAAGGACAGGGGTGTTGTACGAGCAGTACTTC.

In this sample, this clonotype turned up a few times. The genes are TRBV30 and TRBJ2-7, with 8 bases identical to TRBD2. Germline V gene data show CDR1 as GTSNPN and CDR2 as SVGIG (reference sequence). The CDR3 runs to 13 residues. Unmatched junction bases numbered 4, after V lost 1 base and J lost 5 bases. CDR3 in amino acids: CAWSGAGGHEQYF. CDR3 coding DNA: TGTGCCTGGAGTGGGGCGGGGGGCCACGAGCAGTACTTC.

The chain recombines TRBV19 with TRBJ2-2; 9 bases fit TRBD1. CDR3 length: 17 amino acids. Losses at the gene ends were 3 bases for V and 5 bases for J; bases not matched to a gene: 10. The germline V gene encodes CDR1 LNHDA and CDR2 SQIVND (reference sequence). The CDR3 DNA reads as TGTGCCAGTAGTATGCGGACAGGGGAGAGGTGGACCGGGGAGCTGTTTTTT. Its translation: CASSMRTGERWTGELFF.

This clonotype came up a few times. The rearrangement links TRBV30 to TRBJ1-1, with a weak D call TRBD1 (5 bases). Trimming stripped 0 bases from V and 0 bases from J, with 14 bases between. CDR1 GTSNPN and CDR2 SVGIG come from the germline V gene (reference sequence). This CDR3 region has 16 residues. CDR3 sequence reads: CAWSVGGRGLNTEAFF. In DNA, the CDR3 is TGTGCCTGGAGTGTAGGAGGTCGGGGGTTGAACACTGAAGCTTTCTTT.

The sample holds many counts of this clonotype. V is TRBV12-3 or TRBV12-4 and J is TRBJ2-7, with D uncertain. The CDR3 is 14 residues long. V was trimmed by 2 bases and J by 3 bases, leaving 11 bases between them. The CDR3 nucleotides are TGTGCCAGCAGTTTACCGGCGCCCGTCTACGAGCAGTACTTC. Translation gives CASSLPAPVYEQYF.

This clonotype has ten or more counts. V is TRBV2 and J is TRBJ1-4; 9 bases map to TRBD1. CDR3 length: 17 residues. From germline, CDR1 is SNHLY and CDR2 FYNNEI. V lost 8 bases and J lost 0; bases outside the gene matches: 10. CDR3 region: CASSHSRDRATNEKLFF. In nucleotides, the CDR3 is TGTGCCAGCTCTCATTCCCGGGACAGGGCAACTAATGAAAAACTGTTTTTT.

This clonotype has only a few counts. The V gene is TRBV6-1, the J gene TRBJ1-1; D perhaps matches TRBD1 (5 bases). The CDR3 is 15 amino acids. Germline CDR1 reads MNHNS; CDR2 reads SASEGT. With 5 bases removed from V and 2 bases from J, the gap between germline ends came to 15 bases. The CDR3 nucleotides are TGTGCCAGCAGTCCCCTCGGGTGGGGCAACACTGAAGCTTTCTTT. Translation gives CASSPLGWGNTEAFF.

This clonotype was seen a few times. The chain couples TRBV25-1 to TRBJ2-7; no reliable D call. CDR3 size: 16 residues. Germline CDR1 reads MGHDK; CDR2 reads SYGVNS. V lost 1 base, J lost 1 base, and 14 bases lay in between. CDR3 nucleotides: TGTGCCAGCAGTGAATTTTCGGGCAGGAGTTCCTACGAGCAGTACTTC. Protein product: CASSEFSGRSSYEQYF.

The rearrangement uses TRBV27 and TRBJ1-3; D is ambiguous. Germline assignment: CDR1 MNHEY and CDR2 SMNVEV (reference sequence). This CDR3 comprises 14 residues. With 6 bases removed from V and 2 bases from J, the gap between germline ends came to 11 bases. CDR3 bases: TGTGCCAGCAGCCCCGGGTCGACTGGAAACACCATATATTTT. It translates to CASSPGSTGNTIYF.

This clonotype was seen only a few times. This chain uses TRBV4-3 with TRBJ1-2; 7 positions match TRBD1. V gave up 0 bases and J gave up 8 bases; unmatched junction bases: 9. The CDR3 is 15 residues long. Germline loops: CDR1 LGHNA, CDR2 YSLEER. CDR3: CASSQDRGDSYGYTF. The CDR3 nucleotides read TGCGCCAGCAGCCAAGATAGAGGGGACAGCTACGGCTACACCTTC.

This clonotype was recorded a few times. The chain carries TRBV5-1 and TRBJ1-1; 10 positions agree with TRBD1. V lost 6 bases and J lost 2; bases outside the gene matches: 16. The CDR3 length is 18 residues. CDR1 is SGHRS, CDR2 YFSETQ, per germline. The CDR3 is CASKGRGQGTLGNTEAFF. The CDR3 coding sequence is TGCGCCAGCAAAGGTCGGGGACAGGGGACTCTCGGCAACACTGAAGCTTTCTTT.

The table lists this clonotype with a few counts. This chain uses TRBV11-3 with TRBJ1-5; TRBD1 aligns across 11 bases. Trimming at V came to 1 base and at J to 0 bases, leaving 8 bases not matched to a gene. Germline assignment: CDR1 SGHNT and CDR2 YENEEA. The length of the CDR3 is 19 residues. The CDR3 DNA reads TGTGCCAGCAGCTTAGTGGGGGGGACAGGGGGAAATAGCAATCAGCCCCAGCATTTT. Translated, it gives CASSLVGGTGGNSNQPQHF.

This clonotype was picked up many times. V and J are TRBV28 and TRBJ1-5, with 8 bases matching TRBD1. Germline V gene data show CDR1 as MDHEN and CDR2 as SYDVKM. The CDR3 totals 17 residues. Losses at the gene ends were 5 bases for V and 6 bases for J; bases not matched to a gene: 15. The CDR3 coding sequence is TGTGCCAGCAGTCTCACGACCGCAGGGGGCCGCAGTCAGCCCCAGCATTTT. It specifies CASSLTTAGGRSQPQHF.

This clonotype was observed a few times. DNA for the CDR3: TGTGCCAGTAGTATACACGGCGGGATGGAGCTGTTTTTT. Its translation: CASSIHGGMELFF. The chain combines TRBV19 with TRBJ2-2; possible D gene TRBD2, 6 bases. Germline V lookup: CDR1 LNHDA, CDR2 SQIVND (reference sequence). Trimming took 2 bases from V and 10 from J, leaving 11 bases between them. This CDR3 spans 13 amino acids.

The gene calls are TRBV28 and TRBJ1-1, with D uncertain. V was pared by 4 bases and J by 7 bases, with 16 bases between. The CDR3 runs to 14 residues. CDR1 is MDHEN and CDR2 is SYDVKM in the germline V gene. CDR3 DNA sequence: TGTGCCAGCAGTTCTCTCCTGGGGAGAAATGAAGCTTTCTTT. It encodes CASSSLLGRNEAFF.

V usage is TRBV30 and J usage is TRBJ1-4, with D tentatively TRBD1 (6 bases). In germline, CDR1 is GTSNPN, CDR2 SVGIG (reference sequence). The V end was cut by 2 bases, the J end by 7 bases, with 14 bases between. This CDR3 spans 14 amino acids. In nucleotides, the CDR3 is TGTGCCTGGAGTAAAGGGGGAGGGGGTGAAAAACTGTTTTTT. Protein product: CAWSKGGGGEKLFF.

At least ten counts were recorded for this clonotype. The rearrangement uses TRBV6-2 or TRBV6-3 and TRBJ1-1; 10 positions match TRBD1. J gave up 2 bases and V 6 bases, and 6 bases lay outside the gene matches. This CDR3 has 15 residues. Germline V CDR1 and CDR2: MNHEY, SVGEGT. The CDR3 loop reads CASRTGDRGNTEAFF. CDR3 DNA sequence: TGTGCCAGCAGAACGGGGGACAGGGGAAACACTGAAGCTTTCTTT.

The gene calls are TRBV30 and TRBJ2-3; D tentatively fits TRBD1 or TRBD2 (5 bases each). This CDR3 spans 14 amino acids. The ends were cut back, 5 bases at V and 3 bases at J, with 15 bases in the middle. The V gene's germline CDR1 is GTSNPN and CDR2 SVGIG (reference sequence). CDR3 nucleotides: TGTGCCTGGTATCCGGGACCGCCAACAGATACGCAGTATTTT. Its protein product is CAWYPGPPTDTQYF.